These 18 T cell receptor beta chains originate from one sample sequenced in a study of T cell changes during pregnancy in multiple sclerosis. Data came from immunoSEQ multiplex PCR; TCRdb stores just in-frame clones and leaves some out. The repertoire holds some 50,000 clones, with more than 85% as singletons. Sample: CD8+ T cells from peripheral blood mononuclear cells, taken in the second trimester of pregnancy. The receptors stem from a female donor with multiple sclerosis, enrolled in a pregnancy study.

The chain has TRBV6-5 and TRBJ1-2, with no clear D. The CDR3 length is 11 residues. The germline gives CDR1 MNHEY, CDR2 SVGAGI. The V and J ends lost 2 bases and 8 bases respectively, with 6 bases between them. The CDR3 loop is CASSYLGGYTF. CDR3 in DNA: TGTGCCAGCAGTTACCTGGGCGGCTACACCTTC.

This chain connects TRBV7-6 to TRBJ2-7, with unresolved D. The germline V gene has CDR1 SGHVS and CDR2 FNYEAQ. V lost 1 base to trimming and J lost 4 bases, with 8 bases between them. The CDR3 is made up of 13 amino acids. In DNA, the CDR3 is TGTGCCAGCAGCTTAGGCCAACTTTACGAGCAGTACTTC. Its protein is CASSLGQLYEQYF.

J is TRBJ1-1 and V is TRBV27, with 11 bases aligning to TRBD1. Trimming took 3 bases from V and 1 from J; bases not matched to a gene: 1. Germline CDR1 and CDR2: MNHEY and SMNVEV (reference sequence). This CDR3 region has 15 residues. The CDR3 spells CASSLGTGGNTEAFF. As DNA, the CDR3 is TGTGCCAGCAGTTTGGGGACAGGGGGGAACACTGAAGCTTTCTTT.

The chain is built from TRBV7-9 and TRBJ2-7; D is unresolved. V lost 4 bases, J lost 3 bases, and 4 bases lay in between. CDR1 is SEHNR and CDR2 is FQNEAQ in the germline V gene (reference sequence). The CDR3 runs 11 residues. For the CDR3, the DNA is TGTGCCAGCAGCTCCCACTACGAGCAGTACTTC. Residues: CASSSHYEQYF. Supplemented by reference TRBV7-9 and TRBJ2-7, the full variable domain reads DTGVSQNPRHKITKRGQNVTFRCDPISEHNRLYWYRQTLGQGPEFLTYFQNEAQLEKSRLLSDRFSAERPKGSFSTLEIQRTEQGDSAMYLCASSSHYEQYFGPGTRLTVT.

V gene TRBV4-1 combines with J gene TRBJ2-3, with 9 bases that match TRBD2. Germline trimming cut 4 bases from V and 2 bases from J; bases unmatched to any gene: 7. Germline V gene sequence: CDR1 MGHRA, CDR2 YSYEKL. The CDR3 contains 16 residues. The CDR3 is CASSPGASGNTDTQYF. The DNA for the CDR3 is TGCGCCAGCAGCCCTGGAGCTAGCGGGAACACAGATACGCAGTATTTT.

On this clone: The junction does not match germline at one end; this may be a read error. The chain couples TRBV15 to TRBJ1-1, with 10 bases fitting TRBD1. Germline values: CDR1 LNHNV, CDR2 YYDKDF (reference sequence). CDR3 length equals 15 residues. The CDR3, as DNA: TGTGCCACCAGCAGCCTGGACAGGGGGAACACTAAAGCTTTCTTT. The encoded protein is CATSSLDRGNTKAFF.

This clone was recorded only once. The chain is built from TRBV29-1 and TRBJ2-7, with 10 bases identical to TRBD1. The trim removed 1 base at V and 2 bases at J, leaving 8 bases unmatched. This CDR3 contains 16 residues. Per germline, CDR1 SQVTM and CDR2 ANQGSEA. The CDR3 here is CSVEGPPGTGAYEQYF. In nucleotides, the CDR3 is TGCAGCGTTGAAGGCCCTCCGGGGACAGGGGCCTACGAGCAGTACTTC.

V and J are TRBV7-8 and TRBJ2-7; D is perhaps TRBD1 (7 bases). The germline V gene has CDR1 SGHVS and CDR2 FQNEAQ. This CDR3 comprises 15 residues. V lost 5 bases, J lost 0 bases, and 14 bases lay in between. CDR3 coding DNA: TGTGCCAGCAGCACTACCCAGGGGGGCTCCTACGAGCAGTACTTC. This sequence encodes CASSTTQGGSYEQYF.

The J gene is TRBJ2-3, the V gene TRBV5-1; 13 nucleotides align to TRBD2. J gave up 2 bases and V 3 bases, and 3 bases lay outside the gene matches. Germline-derived CDR1 and CDR2 are SGHRS and YFSETQ. The CDR3 is made up of 16 amino acids. The CDR3 loop is CASSSGLAGTTDTQYF. The CDR3 DNA follows: TGCGCCAGCAGCTCGGGACTAGCGGGGACCACAGATACGCAGTATTTT.

The chain employs TRBV10-3 and TRBJ1-1; 7 nucleotides align to TRBD1. In germline, CDR1 is ENHRY, CDR2 SYGVKD. Unmatched junction bases numbered 4, after V lost 9 bases and J lost 0 bases. CDR3 length: 13 residues. As DNA, the CDR3 is TGTGCCATTAACAGGGGACTGAACACTGAAGCTTTCTTT. It is translated as CAINRGLNTEAFF.

This clone occurred a few times. This chain joins TRBV27 and TRBJ1-1; the D is unclear. The CDR3 has 13 amino acids. Trimming took off 3 bases at V and 0 bases at J, with 5 bases between the two ends. CDR1 is MNHEY, CDR2 SMNVEV, per germline (reference sequence). Written as DNA, the CDR3 is TGTGCCAGCAGTTTTTCCGTGAACACTGAAGCTTTCTTT. It yields the protein CASSFSVNTEAFF.

The chain combines TRBV6-6 with TRBJ2-1, with TRBD1 matching 9 bases. After removal of 7 bases from V and 4 bases from J, the junction contained 8 bases not matched to a gene. From germline, CDR1 is MNHNY and CDR2 SVGAGI (reference sequence). This CDR3 region has 15 residues. The CDR3 loop reads CASTPGQGMYNEQFF. CDR3 in DNA: TGTGCCAGCACCCCGGGACAGGGAATGTACAATGAGCAGTTCTTC.

The V gene is TRBV25-1, the J gene TRBJ2-2, with D possibly matching TRBD2 (6 bases). Germline V lookup: CDR1 MGHDK, CDR2 SYGVNS. CDR3 length: 15 amino acids. V lost 2 bases, J lost 5 bases, and 12 bases lay in between. This CDR3 reads CASSEEEGRTGELFF. The CDR3 DNA sequence: TGTGCCAGCAGTGAAGAAGAGGGGAGGACCGGGGAGCTGTTTTTT.

The chain couples TRBV7-9 to TRBJ2-5, with TRBD1 matching 10 bases. This CDR3 is built from 15 residues. V was clipped by 5 bases and J by 2 bases; unmatched bases: 5. CDR1 is SEHNR and CDR2 is FQNEAQ in the germline V gene (reference sequence). CDR3 region: CASSAGTGDQETQYF. DNA of the CDR3: TGTGCCAGCAGCGCCGGGACAGGGGATCAAGAGACCCAGTACTTC. The complete variable domain, with remaining parts taken from reference TRBV7-9 and TRBJ2-5, reads DTGVSQNPRHKITKRGQNVTFRCDPISEHNRLYWYRQTLGQGPEFLTYFQNEAQLEKSRLLSDRFSAERPKGSFSTLEIQRTEQGDSAMYLCASSAGTGDQETQYFGPGTRLLVL.

The chain links TRBV7-9 to TRBJ2-5, with 12 bases that match TRBD2. Germline values: CDR1 SEHNR, CDR2 FQNEAQ (reference sequence). This CDR3 spans 17 amino acids. V trimming: 3 bases; J trimming: 5 bases; junction bases outside the gene matches: 10. CDR3 protein: CASSFLTSGGPEETQYF. For the CDR3, the DNA is TGTGCCAGCAGCTTCTTGACTAGCGGGGGACCAGAGGAGACCCAGTACTTC.

CDR3 bases: TGTGCCAGCGGAACCGGGTTGCGGGGAAGGGAAAACTATGGCTACACCTTC. Residues: CASGTGLRGRENYGYTF. This chain links TRBV2 with TRBJ1-2, with D unresolved. Trimming stripped 8 bases from V and 2 bases from J, with 24 bases between. CDR1 is SNHLY and CDR2 is FYNNEI in the germline V gene. CDR3 length equals 17 residues. The full variable domain, in which reference TRBV2 and TRBJ1-2 provide the parts outside the CDR3, is EPEVTQTPSHQVTQMGQEVILRCVPISNHLYFYWYRQILGQKVEFLVSFYNNEISEKSEIFDDQFSVERPDGSNFTLKIRSTKLEDSAMYFCASGTGLRGRENYGYTFGSGTRLTVV.

This sequence joins TRBV13 and TRBJ2-6, with TRBD1 identical over 8 bases. Germline values: CDR1 PRHDT, CDR2 FYEKMQ (reference sequence). J was trimmed by 2 bases and V by 5 bases; bases with no gene match: 8. The CDR3 runs 17 residues. CDR3 DNA sequence: TGTGCCAGCAGCACGAACAGGGGGACGGCTGGGGCCAACGTCCTGACTTTC. This sequence encodes CASSTNRGTAGANVLTF.

The V gene is TRBV5-6, the J gene TRBJ2-7, with TRBD1 matching over 8 bases. J was trimmed by 6 bases and V by 6 bases; bases with no gene match: 8. CDR3 size: 13 residues. Germline values: CDR1 SGHDT, CDR2 YYEEEE. The CDR3 bases are TGTGCCAGCACTGACAGGGGTGATGGCGAGCAGTACTTC. It is translated as CASTDRGDGEQYF. The entire variable domain, with the rest obtained from reference TRBV5-6 and TRBJ2-7, is as follows: DAGVTQSPTHLIKTRGQQVTLRCSPKSGHDTVSWYQQALGQGPQFIFQYYEEEERQRGNFPDRFSGHQFPNYSSELNVNALLLGDSALYLCASTDRGDGEQYFGPGTRLTVT.